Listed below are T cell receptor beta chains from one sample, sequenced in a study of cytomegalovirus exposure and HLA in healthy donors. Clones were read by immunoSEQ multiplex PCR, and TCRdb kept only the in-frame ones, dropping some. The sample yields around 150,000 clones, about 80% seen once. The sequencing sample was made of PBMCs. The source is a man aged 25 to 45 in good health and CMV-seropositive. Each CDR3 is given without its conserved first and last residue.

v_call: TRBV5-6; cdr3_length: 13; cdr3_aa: ASSFDRGYSYEQY
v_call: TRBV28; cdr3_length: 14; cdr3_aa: ASSLGLTYSNQPQH
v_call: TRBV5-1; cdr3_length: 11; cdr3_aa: ASRRDRVETQY
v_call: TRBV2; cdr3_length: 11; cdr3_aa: ASSVAGGNTIY
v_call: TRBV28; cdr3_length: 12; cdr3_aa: ASFRGGRRETQY
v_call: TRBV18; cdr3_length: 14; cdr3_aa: ASSPQDGVTNEKLF
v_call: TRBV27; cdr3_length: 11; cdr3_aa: ASASRAVETQY
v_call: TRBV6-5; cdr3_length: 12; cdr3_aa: ASSTRDSVQPQH
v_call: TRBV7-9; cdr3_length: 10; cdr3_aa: ASSPDRGRYT
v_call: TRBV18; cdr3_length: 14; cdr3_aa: ASSPAPAGFMYEQY
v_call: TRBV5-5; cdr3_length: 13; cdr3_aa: ASSLSQGLDTEAF
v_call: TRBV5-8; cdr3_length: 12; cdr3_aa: ASSLYQNNYGYT
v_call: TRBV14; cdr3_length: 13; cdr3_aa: ASSQRQGVSYEQY
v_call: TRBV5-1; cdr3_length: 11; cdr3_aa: ASSRDSKETQY
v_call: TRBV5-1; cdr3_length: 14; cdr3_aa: ASSLYQGVVNTEAF
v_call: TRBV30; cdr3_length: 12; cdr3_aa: AWSVGQGYYEQY
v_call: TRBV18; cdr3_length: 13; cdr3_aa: ASSPPGLAQETQY
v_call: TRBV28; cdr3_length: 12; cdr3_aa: ASRREFSGNTIY
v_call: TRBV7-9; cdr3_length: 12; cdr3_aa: ASSLGLYTDTQY
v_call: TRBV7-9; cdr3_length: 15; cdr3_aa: ASSLGTSGRNLYEQY
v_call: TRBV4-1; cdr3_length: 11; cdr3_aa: ASSPPGGYGYT
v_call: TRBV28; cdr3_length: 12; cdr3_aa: ASSSTGTALGYT
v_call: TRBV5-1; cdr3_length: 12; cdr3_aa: ASSLTSGYNEQF
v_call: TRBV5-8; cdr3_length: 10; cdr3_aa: ASSRLGSGYT
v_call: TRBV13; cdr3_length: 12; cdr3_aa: ASSPDRLGGTQY
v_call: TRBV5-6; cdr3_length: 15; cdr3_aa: ASTIYYRGKVTGELF
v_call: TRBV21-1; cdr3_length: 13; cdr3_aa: ASISRDRVGNEQF
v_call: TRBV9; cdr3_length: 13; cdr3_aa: ASSVSGAGDEKLF
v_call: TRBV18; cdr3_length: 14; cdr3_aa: ASSIGAGRLNTEAF
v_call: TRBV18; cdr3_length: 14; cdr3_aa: ASSPTREGGNQPQH
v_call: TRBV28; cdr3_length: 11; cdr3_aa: ASSFVTGTEAF
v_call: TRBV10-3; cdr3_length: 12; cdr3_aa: AISESTGMTEAF
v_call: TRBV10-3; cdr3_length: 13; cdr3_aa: AISIGLESNQPQH
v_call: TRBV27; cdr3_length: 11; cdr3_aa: ASRDGANTEAF
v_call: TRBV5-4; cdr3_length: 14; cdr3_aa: ASSQEIASPSYEQY
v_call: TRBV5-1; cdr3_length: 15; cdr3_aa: ASSLAWGKGQAYEQY
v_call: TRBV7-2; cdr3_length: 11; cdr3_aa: ASSQGPYNEQF
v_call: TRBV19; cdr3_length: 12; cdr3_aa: ASSIQPGNQPQH
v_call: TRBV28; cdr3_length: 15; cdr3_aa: ASSLNFLADPQETQY
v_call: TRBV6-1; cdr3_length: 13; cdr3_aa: AIHLPGRGKNEQY
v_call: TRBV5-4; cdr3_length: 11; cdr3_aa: ASSSWRSYEQY
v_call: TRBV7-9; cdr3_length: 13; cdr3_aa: ASSPMGQMNTEAF
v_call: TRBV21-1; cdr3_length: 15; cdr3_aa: ASYLRPKPCSTDTQY
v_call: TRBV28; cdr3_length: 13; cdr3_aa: ASTPRTGGSYEQY
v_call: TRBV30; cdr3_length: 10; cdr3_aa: AWNRVQETQY
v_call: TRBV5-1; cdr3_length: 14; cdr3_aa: ASSLIGQGTNEKLF
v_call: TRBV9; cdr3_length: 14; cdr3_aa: ASSVVGGGPYNEQF
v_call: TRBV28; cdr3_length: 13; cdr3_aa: ASIRGRDFTDTQY
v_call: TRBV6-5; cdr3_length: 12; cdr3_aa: ASNPGTGGAGYT
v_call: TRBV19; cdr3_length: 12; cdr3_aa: ASSMGGGADTQY
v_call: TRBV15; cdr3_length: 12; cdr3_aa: ATSRGQGNQPQH
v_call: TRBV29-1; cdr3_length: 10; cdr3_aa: SVNGLAGTQY
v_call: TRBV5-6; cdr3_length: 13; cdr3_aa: ASSFRLLDTYEQY
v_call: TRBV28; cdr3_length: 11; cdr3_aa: ASSFGAADTQY